A single T cell receptor (beta chain) is shown here with its context. This specimen comes from a study of blood T cell repertoires in COVID-19. On the study more broadly: Sources were T cells, B-cell-depleted T cells, or PBMCs; the material itself was cDNA or gDNA.

Original processing methods: Reference gene primer amplification in the assay estimated nucleated cell counts. The repertoire was sequenced with immunoSEQ multiplex PCR; TCRdb's copy has only in-frame clones and lacks some. V and J calls and clone size are as listed in that table; D and trimming were resolved from the DNA. The sample has roughly 230,000 clones, more than 80% seen once. The sample taken for sequencing was peripheral blood. This sequence was found in a human donor in a cohort sampled during active COVID-19.

CDR3 loop: CATSDPGLAGATDTQYF. CDR3 bases: TGTGCCACCAGTGATCCGGGACTAGCGGGGGCCACAGATACGCAGTATTTT. The chain links TRBV24-1 to TRBJ2-3; 14 bases match TRBD2. The V gene's germline CDR1 is KGHDR and CDR2 SFDVKD. With 3 bases clipped from V and 2 bases from J, the junction kept 3 bases outside the gene matches. This CDR3 has 17 amino acids.